The entry below gives a single TCR beta chain sequence along with its context. The CDR3 contains 17 residues. CDR1 is SNHLY and CDR2 is FYNNEI in the germline V gene. With V trimmed by 5 bases and J by 2 bases, 13 bases remained unmatched. The data originate from a study of blood T cell repertoires in COVID-19. Study overall: PBMCs, B-cell-depleted T cells, or T cells provided the cDNA or gDNA that made up the material.

The authors' processing: Reference gene primers were amplified, and this amplification served to estimate nucleated cell counts. Assay used: immunoSEQ multiplex PCR; TCRdb lists only in-frame clones, some missing. Clonal size and the V and J genes are those of that table, whereas D and trimming came from the DNA. This table holds around 220,000 clones, 80% found once. The specimen was peripheral blood. This receptor was taken from a human donor in a cohort sampled during active COVID-19. J is TRBJ2-5 and V is TRBV2; 8 bases match TRBD1. In DNA form, the CDR3 reads TGTGCCAGCAGTTTCAGGGGGCGCCCGCTGATACAAGAGACCCAGTACTTC. Protein sequence: CASSFRGRPLIQETQYF.